This T cell receptor (beta chain) is from a study of blood T cell repertoires in COVID-19. Study-wide background: The analysed material was cDNA or gDNA that came from T cells, B-cell-depleted T cells, or PBMCs.

V was pared by 4 bases and J by 7 bases, with 8 bases of the junction left unmatched. In germline, CDR1 is LNHDA, CDR2 SQIVND (reference sequence). This CDR3 region has 16 residues. Participants spanned ages about 18 to 90 years and resided in about 24 US areas. Here immunoSEQ multiplex PCR was the method, and the copy in TCRdb shows in-frame clones only, minus some. The sample records approximately 200,000 clones, over 75% being singletons. The TCR originated in a man aged 35 to 55 who had recovered from COVID-19. Sequenced input: PBMCs or T cells enriched from blood (not recorded which). The chain is built from TRBV19 and TRBJ2-1; 12 bases line up with TRBD2. The CDR3 spells CASSNPGLAGSNEQFF. CDR3 DNA sequence: TGTGCCAGTAGTAACCCCGGACTAGCGGGATCTAATGAGCAGTTCTTC.